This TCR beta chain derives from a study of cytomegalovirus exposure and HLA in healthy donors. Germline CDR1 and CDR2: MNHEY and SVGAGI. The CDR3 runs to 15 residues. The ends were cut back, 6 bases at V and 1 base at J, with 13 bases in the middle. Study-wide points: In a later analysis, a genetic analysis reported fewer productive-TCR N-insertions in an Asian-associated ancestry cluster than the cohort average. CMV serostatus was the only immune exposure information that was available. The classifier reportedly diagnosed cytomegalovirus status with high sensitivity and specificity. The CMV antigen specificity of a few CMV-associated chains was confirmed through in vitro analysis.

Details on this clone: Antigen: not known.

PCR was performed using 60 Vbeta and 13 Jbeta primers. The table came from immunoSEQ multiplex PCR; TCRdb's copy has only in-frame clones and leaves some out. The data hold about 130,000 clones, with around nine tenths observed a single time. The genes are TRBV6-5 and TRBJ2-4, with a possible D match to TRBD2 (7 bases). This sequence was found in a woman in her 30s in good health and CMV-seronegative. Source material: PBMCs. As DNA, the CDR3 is TGTGCCAGCAGCCGGGGGGCCGCGGCCAAAAACATTCAGTACTTC. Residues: CASSRGAAAKNIQYF.